This entry concerns a single T cell receptor beta chain. The antigen is not known. The sample originates from a study of cytomegalovirus exposure and HLA in healthy donors. The study's findings and limits: The number of N-insertions in an Asian-associated ancestry cluster was reportedly below the roughly 620-donor mean in a later analysis. Within an earlier analysis, most TCR beta V segments proved productive either about 90% or about 30% of the time.

The ends lost 6 bases at V and 4 bases at J; junction bases unmatched: 13. This CDR3 region has 18 residues. CDR1 and CDR2 from the germline V gene are PRHDT and FYEKMQ (reference sequence). 13 Jbeta primers and 60 Vbeta primers were used for the PCR. Sequencing used immunoSEQ multiplex PCR; TCRdb keeps in-frame clones, though not all of them. The table for this sample gives 45,000 to 65,000 clones. The V call is TRBV13, the J call TRBJ2-7; 15 nucleotides agree with TRBD2. Source material: PBMCs. The TCR originated in a man aged 18-30 years in good health and CMV-seropositive. The CDR3, as DNA: TGTGCCAGCAGTTCCCGCGGACTAGCGGGAGGGCTATGGTACGAGCAGTACTTC. Residues: CASSSRGLAGGLWYEQYF.